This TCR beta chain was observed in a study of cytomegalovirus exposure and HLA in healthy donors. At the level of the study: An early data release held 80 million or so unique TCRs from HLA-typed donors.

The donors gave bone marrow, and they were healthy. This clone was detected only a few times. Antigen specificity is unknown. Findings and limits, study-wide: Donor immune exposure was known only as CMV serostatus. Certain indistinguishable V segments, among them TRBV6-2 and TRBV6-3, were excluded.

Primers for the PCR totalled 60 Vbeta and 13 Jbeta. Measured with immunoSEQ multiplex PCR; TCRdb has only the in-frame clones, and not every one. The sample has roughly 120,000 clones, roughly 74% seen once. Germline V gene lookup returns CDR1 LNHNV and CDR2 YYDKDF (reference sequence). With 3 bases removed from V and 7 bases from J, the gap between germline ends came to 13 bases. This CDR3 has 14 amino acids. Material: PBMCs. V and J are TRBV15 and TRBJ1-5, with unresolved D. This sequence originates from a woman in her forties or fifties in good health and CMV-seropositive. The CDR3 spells CATSSIDIGQPQHF. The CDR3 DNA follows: TGTGCCACCAGCAGCATTGACATTGGGCAGCCCCAGCATTTT.